This TCR beta chain was retrieved from a study of blood T cells in healthy people across ages. Study conclusions and caveats: TCR beta diversity per million T cells fell roughly linearly with age. When set beside aged donors, long-lived donors presented more naive CD4+ cells and higher diversity.

The CDR3 sequence is 13 residues long. CDR1 is SQVTM and CDR2 is ANQGSEA in the germline V gene. Germline trimming cut 4 bases from V and 8 bases from J; bases unmatched to any gene: 9. PCR was performed a second time for about 7 to 12 cycles using a sample-barcoded 5' primer and a J-beta primer mix. Per-sample output comprised a minimum of 3 million paired-end reads containing CDR3. MiXCR, run by TCRdb on the 5' RACE reads, gives a single entry per CDR3 protein. The sample consists of 850,000 to 1,300,000 distinct CDR3 sequences, 40% to 55% of them appearing once. For this clonotype: The antigen remains undetermined. This clone may be a read error of a much larger clone one base away.

Source material: blood. The chain couples TRBV29-1 to TRBJ2-3, with 7 bases matching TRBD2. The TCR was taken from a woman aged 55-70 years in good health. The CDR3 nucleotides read TGCAGCGTTGTAATAGCGGGCAGAGGTACGCAGTATTTT. Protein: CSVVIAGRGTQYF.